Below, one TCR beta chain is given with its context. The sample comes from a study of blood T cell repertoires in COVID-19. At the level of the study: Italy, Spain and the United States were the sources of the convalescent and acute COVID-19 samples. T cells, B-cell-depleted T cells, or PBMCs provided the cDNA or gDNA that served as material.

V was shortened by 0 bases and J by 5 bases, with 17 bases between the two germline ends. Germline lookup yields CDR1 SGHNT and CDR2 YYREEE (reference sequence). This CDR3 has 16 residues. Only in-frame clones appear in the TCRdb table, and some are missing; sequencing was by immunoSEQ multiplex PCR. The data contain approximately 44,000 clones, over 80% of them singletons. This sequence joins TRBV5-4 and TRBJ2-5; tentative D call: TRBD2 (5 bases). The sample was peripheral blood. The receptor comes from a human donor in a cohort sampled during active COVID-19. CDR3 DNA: TGTGCCAGCAGCTTGGTGGACTCAGGACGGTCGGAGACCCAGTACTTC. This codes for CASSLVDSGRSETQYF.